This is a list of T cell receptor beta chains from one sample in a study of T cells after yellow fever vaccination. Via MiXCR, TCRdb re-called the 5' RACE reads, giving one row per CDR3 protein. Among about 250,000 distinct CDR3 sequences, roughly 3.7% were seen once, and the ten largest hold 19%. The input for sequencing was PBMCs, taken 15 days after the yellow fever booster vaccination. Receptors were obtained from a man aged 18 to 30 who received the YFV17D yellow fever vaccine. The CDR3 runs from the conserved cysteine through the conserved F or W. The D gene is left open where the match is weak. Size values are once, few and many counts, or a class for expanded clones, and some rows have none.

clone size,V gene,CDR3 length,D gene,J gene,CDR3 DNA,CDR3 protein
many,TRBV4-2,12,.,TRBJ1-5,TGTGCCAGCAGCCCGACCCGTCAGCCCCAGCATTTT,CASSPTRQPQHF
many,TRBV4-3,15,.,TRBJ2-5,TGCGCCAGCAGCCAAGTACGGGGGATCGGGGAGACCCAGTACTTC,CASSQVRGIGETQYF
.,TRBV6-2/TRBV6-3,14,.,TRBJ2-5,TGTGCCAGCAGTTACTCCGGTGGTTGGGAGACCCAGTACTTC,CASSYSGGWETQYF
many,TRBV18,12,TRBD1,TRBJ2-1,TGTGCCAGCTCTGACAGGGACAATGAGCAGTTCTTC,CASSDRDNEQFF
many,TRBV25-1,13,.,TRBJ1-5,TGTGCCAGCGCAGGGGTAGGCAATCAGCCCCAGCATTTT,CASAGVGNQPQHF
many,TRBV9,14,TRBD1,TRBJ1-2,TGTGCCAGCAGCGTAGGAACAGGGGGCTATGGCTACACCTTC,CASSVGTGGYGYTF
many,TRBV7-2,14,.,TRBJ1-1,TGTGCCAGCAGCCCGATGGGGGGGTACACTGAAGCTTTCTTT,CASSPMGGYTEAFF
.,TRBV12-3/TRBV12-4,12,.,TRBJ1-1,TGTGCCAGCAGCCAGACCGACGCTGAAGCTTTCTTT,CASSQTDAEAFF
few,TRBV5-4,14,.,TRBJ1-2,TGTGCCAGCAGCAAAATAGACACGCTGTTGGGCTACACCTTC,CASSKIDTLLGYTF
many,TRBV7-3,14,TRBD1,TRBJ2-5,TGTGCCAGCAGCCGGACAGGGGGGCAAGAGACCCAGTACTTC,CASSRTGGQETQYF
many,TRBV20-1,16,TRBD2,TRBJ2-2,TGCAGTGCTAGGGGGCTAGCGGGAGCGAACACCGGGGAGCTGTTTTTT,CSARGLAGANTGELFF
.,TRBV4-1,15,.,TRBJ1-1,TGCGCCAGCAGCCAGGGGACGCAGGCCATCACTGAAGCTTTCTTT,CASSQGTQAITEAFF
many,TRBV11-2,13,.,TRBJ2-2,TGTGCCAGCAGCCTAGTCTTAGGCGGGGAGCTGTTTTTT,CASSLVLGGELFF
many,TRBV20-1,12,.,TRBJ2-2,TGCAGTGTAGGGGATGACACCGGGGAGCTGTTTTTT,CSVGDDTGELFF
many,TRBV7-2,13,.,TRBJ1-2,TGTGCCAGCAGCCTAGCGGGTAGCTATGGCTACACCTTC,CASSLAGSYGYTF
many,TRBV4-1,15,.,TRBJ2-1,TGCGCCAGCAGCCGTGACCGGGGGCGAGGCAATGAGCAGTTCTTC,CASSRDRGRGNEQFF
few,TRBV25-1,14,.,TRBJ1-5,TGTGCCAGCAGTGTCACGGGGGTGGATCAGCCCCAGCATTTT,CASSVTGVDQPQHF
many,TRBV7-2,13,.,TRBJ2-5,TGTGCCAGCAGCTCCCTAGGGGAAGAGACCCAGTACTTC,CASSSLGEETQYF
many,TRBV20-1,16,.,TRBJ2-1,TGCAGTGCTAGAGATCCGGGGCGGATTACCTACAATGAGCAGTTCTTC,CSARDPGRITYNEQFF
many,TRBV10-3,16,.,TRBJ2-3,TGTGCCATCAGCGCGCCCCCCGAGGAAAGCACAGATACGCAGTATTTT,CAISAPPEESTDTQYF
many,TRBV7-2,18,TRBD2,TRBJ2-5,TGTGCCAGCAGTCGTCCCCGGATGGAGCGGGGGGCCGGTCTGACCCAGTACTTC,CASSRPRMERGAGLTQYF
many,TRBV9,15,.,TRBJ2-1,TGTGCCAGCAGCGTCGGGACAAAAATCTACAATGAGCAGTTCTTC,CASSVGTKIYNEQFF
few,TRBV4-1,16,.,TRBJ2-1,TGCGCCAGCAGCCCCAGGGGGCGGGGGGCCTACAATGAGCAGTTCTTC,CASSPRGRGAYNEQFF
many,TRBV20-1,15,.,TRBJ1-1,TGCAGTGCTTCCCGGGAGCCGACTGAGAACACTGAAGCTTTCTTT,CSASREPTENTEAFF
many,TRBV30,14,TRBD1,TRBJ1-1,TGTGCCTGGAGCCCGGGACAGCCGAACACTGAAGCTTTCTTT,CAWSPGQPNTEAFF
many,TRBV12-3/TRBV12-4,14,TRBD2,TRBJ2-1,TGTGCCAGCACCGCAGCGGGGGCCGGCGATGAGCAGTTCTTC,CASTAAGAGDEQFF
many,TRBV5-4,15,.,TRBJ1-1,TGTGCCAGCAGCTTATCCACCAGGATGAACACTGAAGCTTTCTTT,CASSLSTRMNTEAFF
many,TRBV7-9,12,.,TRBJ2-3,TGTGCCAGCAGCAGCATCACGGATACGCAGTATTTT,CASSSITDTQYF
few,TRBV18,13,.,TRBJ2-5,TGTGCCAGCTCAACAGGGACCACGGAGACCCAGTACTTC,CASSTGTTETQYF
many,TRBV7-6,16,TRBD1,TRBJ2-1,TGTGCCAGCAGCTTAGGCCCACGACAGGGGCTGGATGAGCAGTTCTTC,CASSLGPRQGLDEQFF
many,TRBV18,15,TRBD1,TRBJ2-5,TGTGCCAGCTCACCACGGGGACAGGCTGAAGAGACCCAGTACTTC,CASSPRGQAEETQYF
many,TRBV7-6,14,.,TRBJ2-4,TGTGCCAGCAGCTTAGCAGGGGAAGGAAACATTCAGTACTTC,CASSLAGEGNIQYF
few,TRBV4-2,16,TRBD2,TRBJ2-3,TGTGCCAGCAGCCAAGATGCGGGGGGGGTCACAGATACGCAGTATTTT,CASSQDAGGVTDTQYF
many,TRBV6-5,13,TRBD1,TRBJ1-1,TGTGCCAGCAGTTTGTACAGGGGCACTGAAGCTTTCTTT,CASSLYRGTEAFF
many,TRBV12-3/TRBV12-4,15,TRBD1,TRBJ1-3,TGTGCCAGCAGTACCGGGACAGGGGGCGGAAACACCATATATTTT,CASSTGTGGGNTIYF
many,TRBV4-2,15,.,TRBJ2-1,TGTGCCAGCAGCGTACAGGGTAGTTCCTACAATGAGCAGTTCTTC,CASSVQGSSYNEQFF
many,TRBV20-1,13,.,TRBJ1-5,TGCAGTGCTAGATGGGACCCTCTCTCCCCCCAGCATTTT,CSARWDPLSPQHF
many,TRBV29-1,13,.,TRBJ1-2,TGCAGCGTTGATGGGGCAGCTGGTTCTGGCTACACCTTC,CSVDGAAGSGYTF
many,TRBV12-3/TRBV12-4,13,TRBD2,TRBJ2-1,TGTGCCACCTCCGGGACTAGCGGTCATGAGCAGTTCTTC,CATSGTSGHEQFF
many,TRBV29-1,14,TRBD1,TRBJ2-4,TGCAGCGCCGCCCCGGGACAGGGGATAAACATTCAGTACTTC,CSAAPGQGINIQYF
many,TRBV3-1,14,.,TRBJ1-1,TGTGCCAGCAGCCAAGAGGGAGGGGGGACTGAAGCTTTCTTT,CASSQEGGGTEAFF
many,TRBV20-1,15,.,TRBJ2-1,TGCAGTGCTAGGAGGAGAGGGAGCTCCTACAATGAGCAGTTCTTC,CSARRRGSSYNEQFF
few,TRBV23-1,17,.,TRBJ2-3,TGCGCCAGCAGTCAGGGGGGGGCTATCGGGGGCACAGATACGCAGTATTTT,CASSQGGAIGGTDTQYF
many,TRBV29-1,15,.,TRBJ1-3,TGCAGCGTTGCCCCGACTTTAGGCTCTGGAAACACCATATATTTT,CSVAPTLGSGNTIYF
many,TRBV18,13,.,TRBJ1-1,TGTGCCAGCTCACCCTTAAAGAACACTGAAGCTTTCTTT,CASSPLKNTEAFF
many,TRBV27,16,.,TRBJ2-3,TGTGCCAGCAGTTTTGGTGACTACACTAGCACAGATACGCAGTATTTT,CASSFGDYTSTDTQYF
many,TRBV7-2,15,TRBD2,TRBJ2-1,TGTGCCAGCAGTATACTCTGGGCGGGGGGCAATGAGCAGTTCTTC,CASSILWAGGNEQFF
many,TRBV2,13,.,TRBJ2-4,TGTGCCAGCAGTGCGGGGTACCCCCCCATTCAGTACTTC,CASSAGYPPIQYF
many,TRBV6-5,16,.,TRBJ2-5,TGTGCCAGCAGTTACTCGAGGACGGGGTACCAAGAGACCCAGTACTTC,CASSYSRTGYQETQYF
many,TRBV10-3,14,TRBD1,TRBJ2-2,TGTGCCATCCAGGACAGGGATGTGACCGGGGAGCTGTTTTTT,CAIQDRDVTGELFF
many,TRBV18,16,TRBD1,TRBJ1-4,TGTGCCAGCTCGGCCGGGACAGGGAAAGGAAGTGAAAAACTGTTTTTT,CASSAGTGKGSEKLFF
many,TRBV20-1,14,.,TRBJ2-1,TGCAGTGCAGACCGGGGCGGTACCTACAATGAGCAGTTCTTC,CSADRGGTYNEQFF